This T cell receptor beta chain is from a study of blood T cell repertoires in COVID-19. From germline, CDR1 is MDHEN and CDR2 SYDVKM. The ends were cut back, 3 bases at V and 4 bases at J, with 15 bases in the middle. This CDR3 has 15 residues. Using immunoSEQ multiplex PCR, the repertoire was profiled, and TCRdb retains in-frame clones only, with some absent. The sample holds roughly 220,000 clones, roughly 83% seen once. V is TRBV28 and J is TRBJ2-5; weak D call: TRBD1 (6 bases). This TCR derives from a woman between 40 and 50 years old with acute COVID-19. What was sequenced was PBMCs or T cells enriched from blood (not recorded which). In DNA form, the CDR3 reads TGTGCCAGCAGTTTCGCAGGGGCCCGAGGAGAGACCCAGTACTTC. It specifies CASSFAGARGETQYF.